The entry below gives a single T cell receptor (beta chain) sequence along with its context. What this receptor recognizes is not known. No qualities accompany the bases; no much larger clone lies one base away. TCRbeta CDR3 regions were amplified from genomic DNA using the immunoSEQ Assay, a bias-controlled multiplex PCR. In the paper's pipeline: Nucleated cell counts per sample were estimated from amplification of reference gene primers within the assay. To quantify the absolute abundance of each unique TCRbeta CDR3 rearrangement, sequence reads were collapsed and filtered. Productive Simpson clonality was computed per sample as the square root of Simpson's diversity index over productive rearrangements. TCRdb retrieved this table from immuneACCESS and kept in-frame rearrangements only. Not all clones are present; in checked studies, unresolved V genes account for under half, and no reason is known for the remainder. V, J and clone size reflect that table, while D and trimming were determined from the DNA. The table for this sample lists around 300,000 clones; over 75% of them were counted only once. The top ten constitute 1% of the sample.

Collaborating institutions collected whole blood in K2EDTA tubes following their own protocols. For TCRbeta analysis, collaborators shipped samples as frozen whole blood, isolated PBMCs, or DNA extracted from either of those sample types. This specimen comes from a study of blood T cell repertoires in COVID-19 (dated by TCRdb to the early 2020s). Broadly, across the study: The collaborator samples originated in the United States, Italy and Spain and spanned the acute and convalescent phases of COVID-19. The prospective study material was composed of cDNA or gDNA derived from T cells, B-cell-depleted T cells, or PBMCs. Deeply sampled blood TCRbeta repertoires from subjects exposed to, actively infected with, or recovered from COVID-19 were included in the dataset. The repertoires were released in a freely available public database intended as a resource for research on the immune response to SARS-CoV-2. The samples were drawn from two sources: the first 160 participants of the ongoing ImmuneRACE study, and approximately 1,300 subjects contributed by 6 global collaborators. The sample metadata nearly always contained a de-identified subject ID, COVID-19 status, age in years and sex. Where available, HLA class I and class II types were obtained from metadata supplied by the sample provider rather than from assay-based typing. Paper-wide results and their limitations: Clinical and demographic metadata were provided uncurated, with the amount varying by source and participant.

Sequences MGHRA (CDR1) and YSYEKL (CDR2) are obtained from the germline V gene. From V the trimming removes 6 bases and from J it removes 7 bases, while the gene matches leave 10 bases of the junction unaccounted for. There are 14 amino acids in the CDR3, from cysteine to phenylalanine inclusive. The DNA shown is the 42-base CDR3, in frame from base 1. The sequence is built from TRBV4-1 and TRBJ2-7, and TRBD2 matches 9 of the central bases. This sequence was found in a man over 45 with active or convalescent COVID-19. The sequenced material came from peripheral blood. The CDR3 region reads CASSGVAGVGEQYF. The nucleotides are TGCGCCAGCAGTGGCGTAGCGGGAGTCGGGGAGCAGTACTTC.